Shown below are 12 T cell receptor beta chains from a single sample sequenced in a study of blood T cell repertoires in COVID-19. Clones were read by immunoSEQ multiplex PCR, and TCRdb kept only the in-frame ones, dropping some. The data hold some 370,000 clones, with around 90% observed a single time. The specimen sequenced was peripheral blood. The receptors come from a man aged 40-49 years with acute or convalescent COVID-19.

The chain recombines TRBV23-1 with TRBJ2-3; D perhaps matches TRBD2 (5 bases). TRBV23-1 is flagged as an ORF with uncertain function. Deletions cut 3 bases from V and 0 bases from J, with 13 bases between. The CDR3 loop spans 16 amino acids. DNA of the CDR3: TGCGCCAGCAGTCACTGCAAGCTAGCCAGCACAGATACGCAGTATTTT. This sequence encodes CASSHCKLASTDTQYF.

The chain joins TRBV19 to TRBJ1-5, with TRBD1 matching over 10 bases. Per the germline V gene, CDR1 is LNHDA and CDR2 is SQIVND (reference sequence). With V trimmed by 5 bases and J by 6 bases, 1 base remained unmatched. CDR3 length equals 13 residues. CDR3 sequence reads: CASSGQGGQPQHF. CDR3 nucleotide sequence: TGTGCCAGTAGTGGACAGGGGGGTCAGCCCCAGCATTTT.

The J gene is TRBJ1-4, the V gene TRBV6-6; D call uncertain. CDR3 size: 14 residues. Germline V lookup: CDR1 MNHNY, CDR2 SVGAGI (reference sequence). V was clipped by 7 bases and J by 4 bases, with 13 bases between them. The CDR3 nucleotides are TGTGCCAGCACCCTGACAAGCAATAATGAAAAACTGTTTTTT. Residues: CASTLTSNNEKLFF.

This chain links TRBV27 with TRBJ2-7; D is perhaps TRBD1 (6 bases). Trimming left V 2 bases short and J 5 bases short, with 13 bases between. The CDR3 contains 14 residues. CDR1 MNHEY and CDR2 SMNVEV come from the germline V gene (reference sequence). CDR3 DNA sequence: TGTGCCAGCAGTTTAACCAGGGGTTACCACGAGCAGTACTTC. It yields the protein CASSLTRGYHEQYF.

CDR3 bases: TGTGCCAGCACCCCCGGGGGGGGCAGCTCCTACAATGAGCAGTTCTTC. Translated, it gives CASTPGGGSSYNEQFF. The chain recombines TRBV7-2 with TRBJ2-1; the match to TRBD2 covers 8 bases. Losses at the gene ends were 7 bases for V and 0 bases for J; bases not matched to a gene: 8. From germline, CDR1 is SGHTA and CDR2 FQGNSA. This CDR3 is 16 amino acids long.

This chain links TRBV12-2 with TRBJ1-2; the table's D call, TRBD1, has no DNA check behind it. TRBV12-2 is listed as a pseudogene. The CDR3 has 15 amino acids. This chain's CDR3 is CASRLVGGRGDGYTF. CDR3 in DNA: TGTGCAAGTCGCTTAGTAGGCGGCAGGGGTGATGGCTACACCTTC.

This chain uses TRBV15 with TRBJ2-2, with D hard to call. The V end was cut by 2 bases, the J end by 4 bases, with 5 bases between. CDR3 size: 13 residues. CDR1 is LNHNV, CDR2 YYDKDF, per germline (reference sequence). CDR3 coding DNA: TGTGCCACCAGCAGATCCCTCACCGGGGAGCTGTTTTTT. Translating it yields CATSRSLTGELFF.

The chain links TRBV6-5 to TRBJ1-6, with D hard to call. CDR3 length equals 15 residues. Trimming shortened V by 4 bases and J by 0 bases, and 7 bases separated the two germline ends. The V gene's germline CDR1 is MNHEY and CDR2 SVGAGI. The CDR3 here is CASSFPRSYNSPLHF. The DNA for the CDR3 is TGTGCCAGCAGTTTCCCCCGCTCCTATAATTCACCCCTCCACTTT.

The chain combines TRBV7-9 with TRBJ2-2; weak D call: TRBD1 (8 bases). Trimming removed 10 bases from V and 1 base from J, with 13 bases in between. The CDR3 consists of 14 residues. CDR1 and CDR2 from the germline V gene are SEHNR and FQNEAQ (reference sequence). In nucleotides, the CDR3 is TGTGCCAAGGGAGGGACAGGGAACACCGGGGAGCTGTTTTTT. Encoded protein: CAKGGTGNTGELFF.

J is TRBJ2-7 and V is TRBV30; D ambiguous. Trimming cost V 2 bases and J 4 bases, with 6 bases left between them. This CDR3 contains 11 residues. Per the germline V gene, CDR1 is GTSNPN and CDR2 is SVGIG (reference sequence). DNA of the CDR3: TGTGCCTGGAGTCCAAATTACGAGCAGTACTTC. It codes for CAWSPNYEQYF.

V is TRBV6-6 and J is TRBJ2-3, with D maybe TRBD2 (6 bases). The CDR3 is 17 residues long. The germline V gene encodes CDR1 MNHNY and CDR2 SVGAGI (reference sequence). Trimming removed 5 bases from V and 1 base from J, with 19 bases in between. The CDR3: CASSQSPQGLRTDTQYF. CDR3 DNA sequence: TGTGCCAGCAGTCAGTCCCCCCAGGGACTCCGCACAGATACGCAGTATTTT.

The J gene is TRBJ2-5, the V gene TRBV7-9; a possible D gene is TRBD2 (5 bases). The V end lost 8 bases, the J end lost 5 bases, and 15 bases lay between the germline ends. Germline loops: CDR1 SEHNR, CDR2 FQNEAQ (reference sequence). This CDR3 is built from 13 residues. As DNA, the CDR3 is TGTGCCAGCTCAACCCCTGGGAGTGAGACCCAGTACTTC. Translated, it gives CASSTPGSETQYF. Supplemented by reference TRBV7-9 and TRBJ2-5, the full variable domain reads DTGVSQNPRHKITKRGQNVTFRCDPISEHNRLYWYRQTLGQGPEFLTYFQNEAQLEKSRLLSDRFSAERPKGSFSTLEIQRTEQGDSAMYLCASSTPGSETQYFGPGTRLLVL.